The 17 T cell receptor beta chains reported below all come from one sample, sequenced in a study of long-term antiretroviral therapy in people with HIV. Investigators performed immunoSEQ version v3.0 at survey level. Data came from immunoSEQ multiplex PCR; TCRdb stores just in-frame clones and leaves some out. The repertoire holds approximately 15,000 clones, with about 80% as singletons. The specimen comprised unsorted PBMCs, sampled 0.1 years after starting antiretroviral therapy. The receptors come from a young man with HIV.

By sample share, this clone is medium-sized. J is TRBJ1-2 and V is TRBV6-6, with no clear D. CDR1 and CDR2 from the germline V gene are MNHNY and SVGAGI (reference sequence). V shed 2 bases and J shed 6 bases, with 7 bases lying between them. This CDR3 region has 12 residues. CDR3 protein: CASSYTTHGYTF. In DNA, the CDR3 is TGTGCCAGCAGTTACACGACCCATGGCTACACCTTC.

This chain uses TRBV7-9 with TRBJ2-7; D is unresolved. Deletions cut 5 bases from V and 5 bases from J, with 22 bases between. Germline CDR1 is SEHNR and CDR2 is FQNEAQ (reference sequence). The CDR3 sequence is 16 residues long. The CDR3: CASSRPRAKGFDEQYF. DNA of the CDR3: TGTGCCAGCAGCCGCCCCCGGGCTAAGGGATTCGACGAGCAGTACTTC.

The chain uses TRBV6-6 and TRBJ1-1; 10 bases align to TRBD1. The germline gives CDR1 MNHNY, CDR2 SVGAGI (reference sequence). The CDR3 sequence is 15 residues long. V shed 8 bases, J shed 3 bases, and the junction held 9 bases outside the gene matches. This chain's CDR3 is CASARTGTGDTEAFF. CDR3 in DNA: TGTGCCAGCGCAAGAACCGGGACAGGGGACACTGAAGCTTTCTTT.

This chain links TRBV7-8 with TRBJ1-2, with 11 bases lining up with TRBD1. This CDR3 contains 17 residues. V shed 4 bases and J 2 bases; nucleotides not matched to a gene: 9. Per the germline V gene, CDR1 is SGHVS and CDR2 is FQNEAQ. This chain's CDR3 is CASSSGTGGLSNYGYTF. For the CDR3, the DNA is TGTGCCAGCAGCTCCGGGACAGGGGGGCTCTCCAACTATGGCTACACCTTC.

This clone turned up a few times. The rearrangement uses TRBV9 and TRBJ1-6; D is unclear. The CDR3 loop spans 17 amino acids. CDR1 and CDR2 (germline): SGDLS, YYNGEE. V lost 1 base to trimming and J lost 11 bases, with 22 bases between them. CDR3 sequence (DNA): TGTGCCAGCAGCGTACTCCCCGGAACAGCCGGGGATCCACCCCTCCACTTT. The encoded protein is CASSVLPGTAGDPPLHF.

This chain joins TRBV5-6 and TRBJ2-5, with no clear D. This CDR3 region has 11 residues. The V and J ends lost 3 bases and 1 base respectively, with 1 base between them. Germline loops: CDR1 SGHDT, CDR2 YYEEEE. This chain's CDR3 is CASSSQETQYF. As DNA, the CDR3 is TGTGCCAGCAGCTCCCAAGAGACCCAGTACTTC.

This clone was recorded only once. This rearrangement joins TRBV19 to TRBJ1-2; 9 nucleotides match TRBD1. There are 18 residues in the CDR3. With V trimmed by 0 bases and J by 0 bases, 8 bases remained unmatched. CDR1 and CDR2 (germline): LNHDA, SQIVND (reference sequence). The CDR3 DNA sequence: TGTGCCAGTAGTATAGACGACGGGACAGGGCTATCTAACTATGGCTACACCTTC. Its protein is CASSIDDGTGLSNYGYTF. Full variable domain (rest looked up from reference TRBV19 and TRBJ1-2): DGGITQSPKYLFRKEGQNVTLSCEQNLNHDAMYWYRQDPGQGLRLIYYSQIVNDFQKGDIAEGYSVSREKKESFPLTVTSAQKNPTAFYLCASSIDDGTGLSNYGYTFGSGTRLTVV.

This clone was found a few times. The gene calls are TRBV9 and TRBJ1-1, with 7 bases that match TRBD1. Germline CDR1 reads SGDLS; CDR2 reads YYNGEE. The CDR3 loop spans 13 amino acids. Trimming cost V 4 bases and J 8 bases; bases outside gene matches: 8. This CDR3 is CASSPTGSSEAFF. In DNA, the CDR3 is TGTGCCAGCAGCCCGACAGGGAGTTCGGAAGCTTTCTTT.

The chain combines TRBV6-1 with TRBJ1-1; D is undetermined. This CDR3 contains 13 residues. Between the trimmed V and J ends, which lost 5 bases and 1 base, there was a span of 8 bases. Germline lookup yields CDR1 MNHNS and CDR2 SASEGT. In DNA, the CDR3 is TGTGCCAGCAGTCTATACGGGAACACTGAAGCTTTCTTT. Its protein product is CASSLYGNTEAFF.

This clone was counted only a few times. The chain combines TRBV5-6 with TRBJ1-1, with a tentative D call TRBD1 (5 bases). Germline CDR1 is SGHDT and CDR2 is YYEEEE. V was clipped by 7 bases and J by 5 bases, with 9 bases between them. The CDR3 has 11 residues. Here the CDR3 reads CASERGTEAFF. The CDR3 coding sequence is TGTGCCAGCGAGAGGGGAACTGAAGCTTTCTTT.

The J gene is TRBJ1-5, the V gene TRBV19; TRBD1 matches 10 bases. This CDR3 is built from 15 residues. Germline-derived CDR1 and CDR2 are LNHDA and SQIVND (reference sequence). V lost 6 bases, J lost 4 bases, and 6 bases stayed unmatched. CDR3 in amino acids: CASRRDRGLNQPQHF. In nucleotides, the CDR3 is TGTGCCAGTAGGAGGGACAGGGGTCTAAATCAGCCCCAGCATTTT.

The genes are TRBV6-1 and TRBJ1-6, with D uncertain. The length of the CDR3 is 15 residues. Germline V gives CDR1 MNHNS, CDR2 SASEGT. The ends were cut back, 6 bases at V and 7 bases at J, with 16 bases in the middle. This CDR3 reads CASRSDIYLNSPLHF. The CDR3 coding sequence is TGTGCCAGCAGAAGTGACATTTACTTGAATTCACCCCTCCACTTT.

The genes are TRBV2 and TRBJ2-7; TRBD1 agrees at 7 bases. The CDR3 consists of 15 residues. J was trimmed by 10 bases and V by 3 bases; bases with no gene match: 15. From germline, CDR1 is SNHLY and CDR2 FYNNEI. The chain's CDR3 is CASSEVGSGGTSQYF. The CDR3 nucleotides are TGTGCCAGCAGTGAGGTGGGGTCAGGGGGTACGAGCCAGTACTTC.

CDR3 nucleotide sequence: TGTGCCAGCAGCTTTCGGGGCTCAGGCGCCGGGGAGCTGTTTTTT. This codes for CASSFRGSGAGELFF. J is TRBJ2-2 and V is TRBV5-4; TRBD1 or TRBD2 may be the D gene (5 bases each). In germline, CDR1 is SGHNT, CDR2 YYREEE (reference sequence). The ends were cut back, 2 bases at V and 6 bases at J, with 14 bases in the middle. CDR3 length equals 15 residues.

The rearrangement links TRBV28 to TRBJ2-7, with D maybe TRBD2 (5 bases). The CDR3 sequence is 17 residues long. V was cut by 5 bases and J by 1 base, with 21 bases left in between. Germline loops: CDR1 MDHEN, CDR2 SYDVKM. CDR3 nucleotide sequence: TGTGCCAGCAGTCCCCTCCGGCGGGCATCAGGTTCCTACGAGCAGTACTTC. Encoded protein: CASSPLRRASGSYEQYF.

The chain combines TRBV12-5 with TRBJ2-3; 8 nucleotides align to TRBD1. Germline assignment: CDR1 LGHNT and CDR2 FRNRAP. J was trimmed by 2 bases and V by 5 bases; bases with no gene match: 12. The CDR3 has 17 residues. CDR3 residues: CASGHASTGGITDTQYF. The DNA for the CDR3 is TGTGCTAGTGGTCACGCCTCCACAGGGGGTATCACAGATACGCAGTATTTT.

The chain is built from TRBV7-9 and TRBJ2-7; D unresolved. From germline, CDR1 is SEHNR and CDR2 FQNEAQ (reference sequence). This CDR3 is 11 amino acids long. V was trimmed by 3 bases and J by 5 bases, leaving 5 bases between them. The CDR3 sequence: CASSFDNEQYF. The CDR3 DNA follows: TGTGCCAGCAGCTTCGACAACGAGCAGTACTTC.